This T cell receptor beta chain emerged from a study of cytomegalovirus exposure and HLA in healthy donors. The CDR3 loop spans 13 amino acids. V lost 5 bases to trimming and J lost 2 bases, with 7 bases between them. The germline gives CDR1 SGHDN, CDR2 FVKESK. As concerns this clone: Its target is not known.

Broader study findings: Investigators reported 150 to 200 TCR beta chains as tied to cytomegalovirus. High specificity and sensitivity for cytomegalovirus status were reported for the classifier.

Sequencing was performed with immunoSEQ multiplex PCR; in TCRdb, only in-frame clones are kept and a portion is missing. This sample carries approximately 300,000 clones, around 90% of them seen once, and the ten largest clones take approximately 1.1%. This clonotype was obtained from a woman in her thirties in good health and CMV-seropositive. What was sequenced was PBMCs. The chain has TRBV14 and TRBJ2-1; D not resolved. The CDR3 DNA reads TGTGCCAGCAGCTACACAGCCTACAATGAGCAGTTCTTC. Translating it yields CASSYTAYNEQFF.